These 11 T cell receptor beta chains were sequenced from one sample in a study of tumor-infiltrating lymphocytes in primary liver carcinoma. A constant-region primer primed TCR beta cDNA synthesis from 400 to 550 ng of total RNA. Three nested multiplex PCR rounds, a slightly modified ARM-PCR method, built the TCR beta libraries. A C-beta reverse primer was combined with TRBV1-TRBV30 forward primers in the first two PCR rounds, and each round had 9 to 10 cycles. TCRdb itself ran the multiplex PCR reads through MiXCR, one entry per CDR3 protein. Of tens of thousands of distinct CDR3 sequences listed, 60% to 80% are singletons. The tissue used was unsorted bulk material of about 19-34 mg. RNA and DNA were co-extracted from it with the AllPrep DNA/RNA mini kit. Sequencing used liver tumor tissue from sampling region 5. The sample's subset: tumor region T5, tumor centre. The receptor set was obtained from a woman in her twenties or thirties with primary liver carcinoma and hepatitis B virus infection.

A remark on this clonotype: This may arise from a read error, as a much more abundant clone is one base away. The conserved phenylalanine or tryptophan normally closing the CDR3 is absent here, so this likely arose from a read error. The DNA of the CDR3 is TGTGCCAGCAGCAGCTGGAACCCGGATACGCAGTATTCT. It is translated as CASSSWNPDTQYS. The chain combines TRBV7-9 with TRBJ2-3; D is uncertain. This CDR3 has 13 residues. Deletions cut 5 bases from V and 6 bases from J, with 12 bases between. In germline, CDR1 is SEHNR, CDR2 FQNEAQ (reference sequence).

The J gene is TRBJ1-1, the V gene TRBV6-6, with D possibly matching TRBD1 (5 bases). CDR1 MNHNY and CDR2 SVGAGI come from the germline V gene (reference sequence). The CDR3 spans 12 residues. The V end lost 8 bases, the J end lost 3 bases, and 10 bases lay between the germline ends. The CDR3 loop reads CASSRGDTEAFF. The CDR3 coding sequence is TGTGCCAGCTCGCGGGGGGACACTGAAGCTTTCTTT.

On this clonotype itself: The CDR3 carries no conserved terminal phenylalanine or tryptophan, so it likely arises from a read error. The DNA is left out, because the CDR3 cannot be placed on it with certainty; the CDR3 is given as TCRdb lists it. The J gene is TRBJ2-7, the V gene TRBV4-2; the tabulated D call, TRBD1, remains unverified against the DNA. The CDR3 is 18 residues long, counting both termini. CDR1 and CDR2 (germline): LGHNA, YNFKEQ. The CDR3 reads CASSQGHLGQGGPREQCL.

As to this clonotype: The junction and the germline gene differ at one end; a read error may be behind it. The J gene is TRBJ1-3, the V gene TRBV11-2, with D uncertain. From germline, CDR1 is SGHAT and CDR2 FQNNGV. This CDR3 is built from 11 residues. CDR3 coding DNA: TGTGCCGGCAGCTTAGGCAACACCATATATTTT. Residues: CAGSLGNTIYF.

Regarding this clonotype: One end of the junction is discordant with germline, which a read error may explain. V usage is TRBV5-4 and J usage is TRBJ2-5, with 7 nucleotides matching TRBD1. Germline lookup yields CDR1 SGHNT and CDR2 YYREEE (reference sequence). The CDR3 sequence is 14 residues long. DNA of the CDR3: TGTGCCAGCAGCAGGGGACAGAATCAAGATACCCAGTACTTC. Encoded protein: CASSRGQNQDTQYF.

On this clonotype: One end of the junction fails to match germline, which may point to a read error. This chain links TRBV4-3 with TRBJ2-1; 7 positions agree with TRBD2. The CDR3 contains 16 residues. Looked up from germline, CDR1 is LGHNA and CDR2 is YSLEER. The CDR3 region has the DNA TGCGCTAGCAGCCAAAAAGCGGGAAGCTCCTACAATGATCAGTTCTTC. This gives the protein CASSQKAGSSYNDQFF.

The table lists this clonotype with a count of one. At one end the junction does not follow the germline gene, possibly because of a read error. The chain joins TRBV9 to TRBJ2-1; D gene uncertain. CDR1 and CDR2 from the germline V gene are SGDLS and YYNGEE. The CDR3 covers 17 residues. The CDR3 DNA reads TGTGCCAGCAGCGTAAGTCGGCAGGCGAGTTCCTACGATGAGCAGTTCTTC. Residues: CASSVSRQASSYDEQFF.

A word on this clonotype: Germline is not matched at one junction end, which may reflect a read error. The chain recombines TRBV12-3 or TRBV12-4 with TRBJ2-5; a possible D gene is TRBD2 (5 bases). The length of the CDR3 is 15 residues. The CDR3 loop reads CASRTYPGSEETQHF. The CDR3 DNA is TGTGCCAGCAGGACCTACCCCGGTAGCGAAGAGACCCAGCACTTC.

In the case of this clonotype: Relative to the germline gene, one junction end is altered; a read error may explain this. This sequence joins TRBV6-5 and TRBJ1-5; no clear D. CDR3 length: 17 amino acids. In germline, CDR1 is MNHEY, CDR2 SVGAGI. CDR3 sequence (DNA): TGTGCCAGCAGCTACTATCCGGTCGGAAATAGCAATCGGCCCCAACATTTT. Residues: CASSYYPVGNSNRPQHF.

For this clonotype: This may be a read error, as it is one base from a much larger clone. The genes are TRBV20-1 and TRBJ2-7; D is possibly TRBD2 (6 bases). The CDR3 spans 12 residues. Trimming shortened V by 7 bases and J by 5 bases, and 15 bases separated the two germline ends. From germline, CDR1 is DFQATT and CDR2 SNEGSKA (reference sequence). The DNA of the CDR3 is TGCAGTGTTCGGGACTTAACAAACGAGCAGTACTTC. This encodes CSVRDLTNEQYF.

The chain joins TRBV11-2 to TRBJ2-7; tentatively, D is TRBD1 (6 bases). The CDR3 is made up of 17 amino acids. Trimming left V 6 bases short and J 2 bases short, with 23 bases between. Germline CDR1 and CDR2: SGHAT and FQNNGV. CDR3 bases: TGTGCCAGCAGTATCACAGTAGGGGGTTCTCGGACCTACGAGCAGTACTTC. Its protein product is CASSITVGGSRTYEQYF.